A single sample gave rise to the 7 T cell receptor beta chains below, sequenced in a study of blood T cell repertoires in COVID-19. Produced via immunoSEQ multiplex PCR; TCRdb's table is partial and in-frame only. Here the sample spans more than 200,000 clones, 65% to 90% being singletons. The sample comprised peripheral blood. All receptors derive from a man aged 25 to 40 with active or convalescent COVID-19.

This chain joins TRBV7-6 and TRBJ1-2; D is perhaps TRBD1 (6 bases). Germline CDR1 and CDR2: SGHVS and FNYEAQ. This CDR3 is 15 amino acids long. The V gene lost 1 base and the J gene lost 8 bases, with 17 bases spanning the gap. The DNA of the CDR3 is TGTGCCAGCAGCTTAGAAGCAGGGGCTTCGATGGGCTACACCTTC. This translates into CASSLEAGASMGYTF.

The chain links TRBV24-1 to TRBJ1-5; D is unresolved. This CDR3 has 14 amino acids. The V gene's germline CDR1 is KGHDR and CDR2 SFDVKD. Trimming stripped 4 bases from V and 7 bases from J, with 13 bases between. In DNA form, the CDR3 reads TGTGCCACCAGTGACCCCTTCGGGGAGCAGCCCCAGCATTTT. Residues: CATSDPFGEQPQHF.

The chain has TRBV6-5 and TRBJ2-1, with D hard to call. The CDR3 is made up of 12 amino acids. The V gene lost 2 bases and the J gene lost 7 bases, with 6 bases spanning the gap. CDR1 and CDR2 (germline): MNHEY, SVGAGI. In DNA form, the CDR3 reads TGTGCCAGCAGTTACGGTCAGAATGAGCAGTTCTTC. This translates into CASSYGQNEQFF.

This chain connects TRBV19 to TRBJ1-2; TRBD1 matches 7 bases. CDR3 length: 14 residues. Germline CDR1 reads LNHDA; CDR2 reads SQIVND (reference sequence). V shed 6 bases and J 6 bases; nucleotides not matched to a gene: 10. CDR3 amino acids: CASRDGQESDGYTF. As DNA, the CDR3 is TGTGCCAGTAGAGACGGACAGGAGTCGGATGGCTACACCTTC.

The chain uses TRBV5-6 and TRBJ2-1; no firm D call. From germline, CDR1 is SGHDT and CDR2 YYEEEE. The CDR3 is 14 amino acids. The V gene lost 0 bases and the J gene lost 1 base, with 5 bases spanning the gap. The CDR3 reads CASSLARSYNEQFF. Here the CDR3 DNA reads TGTGCCAGCAGCTTGGCCAGGTCCTACAATGAGCAGTTCTTC.

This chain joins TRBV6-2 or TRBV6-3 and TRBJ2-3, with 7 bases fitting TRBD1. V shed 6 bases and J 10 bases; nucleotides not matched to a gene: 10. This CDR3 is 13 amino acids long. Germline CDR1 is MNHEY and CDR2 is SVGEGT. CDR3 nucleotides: TGTGCCAGCAGCCCAACAGGGGCTAGTGCGCAGTATTTT. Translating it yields CASSPTGASAQYF.

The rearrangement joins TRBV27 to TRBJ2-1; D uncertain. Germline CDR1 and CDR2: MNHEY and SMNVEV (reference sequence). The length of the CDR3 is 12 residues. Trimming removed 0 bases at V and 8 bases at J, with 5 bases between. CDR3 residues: CASSLSSHEQFF. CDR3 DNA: TGTGCCAGCAGTTTATCTAGCCATGAGCAGTTCTTC.